This TCR beta chain derives from a study of blood T cell repertoires in COVID-19. Background on the study: The samples span acute and convalescent COVID-19 from the United States, Italy and Spain.

V was cut by 5 bases and J by 7 bases, with 24 bases left in between. The CDR3 sequence is 17 residues long. Germline V CDR1 and CDR2: MNHEY, SMNVEV (reference sequence). As originally analysed: The assay estimated nucleated cells by amplifying reference gene primers. TCRdb keeps only in-frame clones here, not all; method: immunoSEQ multiplex PCR. V and J calls plus clone size are reproduced from that table; the DNA served to infer D and trimming. This table has fewer than 90,000 clones, approximately 80% appearing once. The rearrangement joins TRBV27 to TRBJ2-1, with D possibly being TRBD2 (6 bases). The sequence derives from a man aged 45-65 years with acute or convalescent COVID-19. The sample consisted of peripheral blood. CDR3 coding DNA: TGTGCCAGCAGTCCCGACTGGGGACTCTCCCTCGGAAATGAGCAGTTCTTC. This translates into CASSPDWGLSLGNEQFF.